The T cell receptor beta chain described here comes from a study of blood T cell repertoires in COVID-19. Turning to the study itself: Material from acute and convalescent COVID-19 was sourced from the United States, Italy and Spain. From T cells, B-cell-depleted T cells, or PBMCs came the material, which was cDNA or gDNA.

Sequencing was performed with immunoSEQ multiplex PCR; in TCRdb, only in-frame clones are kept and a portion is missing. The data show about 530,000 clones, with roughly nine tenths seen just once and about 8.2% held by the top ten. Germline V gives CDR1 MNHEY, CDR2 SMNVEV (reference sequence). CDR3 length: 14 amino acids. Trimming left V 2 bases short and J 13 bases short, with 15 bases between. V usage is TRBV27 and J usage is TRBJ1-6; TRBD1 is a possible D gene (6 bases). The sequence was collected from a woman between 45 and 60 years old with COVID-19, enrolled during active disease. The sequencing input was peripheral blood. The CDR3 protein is CASSLGQGRYPLHF. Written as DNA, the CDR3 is TGTGCCAGCAGTTTAGGGCAGGGGCGATACCCCCTCCACTTT.